Reported below is one TCR beta chain. Per the study methods: Patients' conventional T cells yielded 85,000 to 120,000 distinct TCRbeta sequences; donors' about 1.5x10^5. The protocol was immunoSEQ multiplex PCR, while the TCRdb copy is restricted to in-frame clones and leaves out a portion. That table is the source of V, J and clone size, and D and trimming were worked out from the DNA. The repertoire holds 20,000 to 25,000 clones, with roughly 97% as singletons. The CDR3 loop spans 14 amino acids. The J segment lost 6 bases and the V segment lost 4 bases, leaving 7 bases of the junction unmatched. Germline values: CDR1 MNHNY, CDR2 SVGAGI (reference sequence). This sample stems from a study of B cell selection in AIRE deficiency. CD4+CD127+ cells were sorted as the conventional CD4 T cells.

Input material: conventional CD4+ T cells sorted from PBMCs. The source of this sequence is a human donor with AIRE deficiency. J is TRBJ1-1 and V is TRBV6-6; 8 bases line up with TRBD1. This chain's CDR3 is CASSSGGSLAEAFF. The CDR3 DNA sequence: TGTGCCAGCAGTTCAGGGGGCAGTTTGGCTGAAGCTTTCTTT.